The T cell receptor (beta chain) described here comes from a study of shared clonotypes between healthy human individuals. Notes on the study in general: Among donors, the sharing of clonotypes was expected to be influenced by sequencing depth. Generation probabilities were higher for clonotypes shared across all four sorted-subset donors than for unshared ones.

In the sorted-subset replicate PCRs, 150 to 250 ng DNA, 25,000 to 30,000 T cell genomes, was used. TCRdb keeps only in-frame clones here, not all; method: immunoSEQ multiplex PCR. Among roughly 2.2 million clones listed, 80% to 95% were seen once. As to this clone: Its specificity is not known.

CDR3 length equals 15 residues. Per germline, CDR1 MNHEY and CDR2 SMNVEV (reference sequence). The ends were cut back, 1 base at V and 3 bases at J, with 10 bases in the middle. The receptor was derived from a man aged 18-30 years in good health. Some clones in this sample may be carry-over from other donors' samples. Source material: naive CD4+ T cells from PBMCs. Subset in this sample: CD45RA+ positively selected. The chain combines TRBV27 with TRBJ1-5; the D is unclear. The CDR3 region has the DNA TGTGCCAGCAGTTTATTTGGGAGCCCCAATCAGCCCCAGCATTTT. It codes for CASSLFGSPNQPQHF.